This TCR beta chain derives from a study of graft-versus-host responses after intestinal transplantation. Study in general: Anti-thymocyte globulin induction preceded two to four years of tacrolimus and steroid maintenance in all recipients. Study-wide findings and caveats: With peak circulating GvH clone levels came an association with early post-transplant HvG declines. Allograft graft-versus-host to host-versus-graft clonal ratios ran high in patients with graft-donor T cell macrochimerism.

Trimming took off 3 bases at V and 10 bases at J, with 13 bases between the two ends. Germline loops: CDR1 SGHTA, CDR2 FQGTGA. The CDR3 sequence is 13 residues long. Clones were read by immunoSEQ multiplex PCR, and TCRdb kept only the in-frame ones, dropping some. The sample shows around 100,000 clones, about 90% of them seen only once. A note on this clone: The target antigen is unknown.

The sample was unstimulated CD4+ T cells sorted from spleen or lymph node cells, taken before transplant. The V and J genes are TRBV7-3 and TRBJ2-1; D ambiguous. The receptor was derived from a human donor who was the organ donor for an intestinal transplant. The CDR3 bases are TGTGCCAGCAGCTTTTTAGATGGCAGGGAGCAGTTCTTC. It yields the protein CASSFLDGREQFF.